The present entry profiles one T cell receptor (beta chain) with its context. The RNA input was roughly 0.5 to 1 ug, and it was reverse transcribed with random hexamers. The TCR beta CDR3 was amplified by immunoSEQ multiplex PCR across 54 Vbeta, 13 Jbeta. In TCRdb, the immunoSEQ multiplex PCR reads were re-called with MiXCR into one record per CDR3 protein. The sample comprises 200,000 or so distinct CDR3 sequences, 95% of which are singletons, and around 0.1% rests with the top ten. The data were obtained in a study of CD8 T cells in Susac syndrome. Looked up from germline, CDR1 is SGHTA and CDR2 is FQGNSA. This CDR3 contains 16 residues. The V end was cut by 1 base, the J end by 6 bases, with 13 bases between.

This TCR derives from a human donor with Susac syndrome. The material sequenced was CD4+ T cells from PBMCs. The rearrangement uses TRBV7-2 and TRBJ1-6; D is unresolved. CDR3 DNA sequence: TGTGCCAGCAGCTTAGGCCCTACATCCGCTAATTCACCCCTCCACTTT. This codes for CASSLGPTSANSPLHF.